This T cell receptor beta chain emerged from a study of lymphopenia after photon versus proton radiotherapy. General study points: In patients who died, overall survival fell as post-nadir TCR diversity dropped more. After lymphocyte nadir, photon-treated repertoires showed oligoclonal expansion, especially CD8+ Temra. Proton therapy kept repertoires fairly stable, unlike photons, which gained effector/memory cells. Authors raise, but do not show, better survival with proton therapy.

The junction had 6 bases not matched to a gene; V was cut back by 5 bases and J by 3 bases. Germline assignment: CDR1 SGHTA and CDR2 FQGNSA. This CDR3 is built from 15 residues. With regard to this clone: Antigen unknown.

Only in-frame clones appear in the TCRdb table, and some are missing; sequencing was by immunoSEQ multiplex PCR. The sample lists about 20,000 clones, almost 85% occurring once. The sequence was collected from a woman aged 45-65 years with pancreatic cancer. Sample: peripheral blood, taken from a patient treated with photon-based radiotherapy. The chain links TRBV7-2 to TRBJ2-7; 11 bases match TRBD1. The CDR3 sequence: CASSPAGTGGYEQYF. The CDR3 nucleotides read TGTGCCAGCAGCCCTGCCGGGACAGGGGGCTACGAGCAGTACTTC. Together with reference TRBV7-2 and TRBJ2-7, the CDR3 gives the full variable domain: GAGVSQSPSNKVTEKGKDVELRCDPISGHTALYWYRQSLGQGLEFLIYFQGNSAPDKSGLPSDRFSAERTGGSVSTLTIQRTQQEDSAVYLCASSPAGTGGYEQYFGPGTRLTVT.